These T cell receptor beta chains were read from a single sample in a study of beta chain features in type 1 diabetes. TCRdb keeps only in-frame clones here, not all; method: immunoSEQ multiplex PCR. The sample has about 270,000 clones; 14% are singletons. Sequencing used naive CD4+ T cells from blood. Receptor source: a man aged 25 to 40 with type 1 diabetes. CDR3s include the opening cysteine and the closing phenylalanine or tryptophan. D genes are given only for firm matches. Expanded clones get a size class; other rows say once, few or many, or leave the size out.

D gene	V gene	J gene	clone size	CDR3 protein	CDR3 DNA
.	TRBV14	TRBJ2-5	few	CASSQEGARETQYF	TGTGCCAGCAGCCAAGAGGGGGCGCGGGAGACCCAGTACTTC
.	TRBV6-5	TRBJ2-7	few	CASSYRAASDEQYF	TGTGCCAGCAGTTACCGCGCGGCGTCCGACGAGCAGTACTTC
.	TRBV21-1	TRBJ2-5	.	CASSEPGQETQYF	TGTGCCAGCAGTGAACCGGGCCAAGAGACCCAGTACTTC
.	TRBV28	TRBJ2-1	few	CASSFGTASNEQFF	TGTGCCAGCAGTTTCGGTACTGCGAGCAATGAGCAGTTCTTC
.	TRBV7-9	TRBJ2-1	few	CASSSDRSYNEQFF	TGTGCCAGCAGTAGCGACAGGTCCTACAATGAGCAGTTCTTC
TRBD1	TRBV5-1	TRBJ2-2	.	CASSFRGHNTGELFF	TGCGCCAGCAGCTTTAGGGGGCATAACACCGGGGAGCTGTTTTTT
TRBD1	TRBV28	TRBJ1-5	few	CAVTGESNQPQHF	TGTGCCGTCACAGGGGAGAGCAATCAGCCCCAGCATTTT
.	TRBV29-1	TRBJ2-1	few	CSVEDRGGSSYNEQFF	TGCAGCGTTGAAGATCGCGGAGGGAGCTCCTACAATGAGCAGTTCTTC
.	TRBV9	TRBJ2-5	few	CASSVGLGSRETQYF	TGTGCCAGCAGCGTAGGTCTCGGGAGTAGAGAGACCCAGTACTTC
TRBD1	TRBV7-3	TRBJ1-1	few	CASSRTGDTEAFF	TGTGCCAGCAGCAGGACAGGGGACACTGAAGCTTTCTTT
.	TRBV28	TRBJ2-5	few	CASSPGQLQETQYF	TGTGCCAGCAGCCCCGGACAGCTCCAAGAGACCCAGTACTTC